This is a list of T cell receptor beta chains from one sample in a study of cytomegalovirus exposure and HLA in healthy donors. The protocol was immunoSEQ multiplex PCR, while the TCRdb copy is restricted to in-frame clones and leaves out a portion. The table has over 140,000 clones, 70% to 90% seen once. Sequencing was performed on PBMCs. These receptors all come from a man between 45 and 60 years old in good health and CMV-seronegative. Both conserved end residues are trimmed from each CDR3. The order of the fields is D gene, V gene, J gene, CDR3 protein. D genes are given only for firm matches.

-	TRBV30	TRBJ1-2	AWSVQSGYT
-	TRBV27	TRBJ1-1	ASSPKPSTGMNTEAF
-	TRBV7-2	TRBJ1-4	ASSFNRVWPATNEKLF
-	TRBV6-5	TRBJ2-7	ATRDTPYEQY
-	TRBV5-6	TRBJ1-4	ASSSGAASEKLF
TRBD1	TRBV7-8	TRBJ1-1	ASSFSQGADTEAF
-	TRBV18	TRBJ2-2	ASSPARGNTGELF
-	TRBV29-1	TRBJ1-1	SVDGTGAIMNTEAF
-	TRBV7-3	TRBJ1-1	ASSLFVNTKAF
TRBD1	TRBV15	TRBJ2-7	ATISDRGPHEQY
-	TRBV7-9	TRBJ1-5	ASSPTDQPQH
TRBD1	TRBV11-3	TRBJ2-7	ASSSQRQGSLQY
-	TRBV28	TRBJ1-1	ATVRGNTEAF
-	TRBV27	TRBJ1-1	ATARPTGQRGTEAF
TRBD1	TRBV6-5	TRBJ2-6	ASSWGQNSGANVLT
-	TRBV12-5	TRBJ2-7	ASGSGTIYEQY
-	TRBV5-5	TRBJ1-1	ASSLKGKAEAF
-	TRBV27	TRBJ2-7	ASGGTPLYEQY
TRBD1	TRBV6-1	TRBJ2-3	ASSSGGRGTDTQY
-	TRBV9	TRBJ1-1	ASSVGVYNTEAF
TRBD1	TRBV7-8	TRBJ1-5	ASSLEGTGNQPQH
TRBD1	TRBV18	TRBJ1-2	ASSPGTGLGNYGYT
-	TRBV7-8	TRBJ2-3	ASSSPIRLALNTQY
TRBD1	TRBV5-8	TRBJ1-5	ASSSFGTVVSNQPQH
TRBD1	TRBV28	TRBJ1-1	ASSTAGGENTEAF
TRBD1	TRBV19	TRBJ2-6	ASSIVGQGLSGANVLT
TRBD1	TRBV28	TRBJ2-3	ASSFEGASDTQY
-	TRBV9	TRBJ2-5	ASSGDHQVPNKETQY
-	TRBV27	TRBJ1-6	ASSFQGSYNSPLH
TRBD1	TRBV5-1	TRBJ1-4	ASSPDRGGEKLF
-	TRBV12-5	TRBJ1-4	ASGLGGWDEKLF
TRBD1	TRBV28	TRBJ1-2	ASSLMDRSGGYT
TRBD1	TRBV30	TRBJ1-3	AWSGDRDSGNTIY
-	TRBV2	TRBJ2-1	ASSERLTINEQF
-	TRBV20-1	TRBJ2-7	SAHQGGEQY
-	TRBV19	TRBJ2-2	ASTLASVNTGELF
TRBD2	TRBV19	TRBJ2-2	ASTFLAGGNTGELF
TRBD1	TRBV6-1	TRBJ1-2	ASRTGTSNYGYT
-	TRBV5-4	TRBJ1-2	ASSPRGYGHT
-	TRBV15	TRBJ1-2	ATSLPNQGNYGYT
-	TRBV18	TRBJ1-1	ASSPSQGSRDRAF